This passage covers 6 T cell receptor beta chains from one sample sequenced in a study of blood T cell repertoires in COVID-19 (TCRdb year 2020). Preparation of the library involved the immunoSEQ multiplex PCR assay. TCRdb obtained this table from immuneACCESS and retained in-frame rearrangements with V and J assigned. These tables miss some clones; where compared with another copy, unresolved V genes account for less than half of the shortfall, and the remainder is unexplained. This sample is represented by around 37,000 clones; roughly nine tenths of them were singletons. The ten biggest clones cover 1.5% to 2.5% of the sample. Sequencing was done on a sample of peripheral blood. These receptors came from a man aged 45-65 years with active or convalescent COVID-19.

This clone was found once. The chain is built from TRBV19 and TRBJ2-3, with a tentative D call TRBD1 (5 bases). The V gene lost 3 bases and the J gene lost 0 bases, with 10 bases spanning the gap. Germline V lookup: CDR1 LNHDA, CDR2 SQIVND (reference sequence). The CDR3 consists of 15 residues. CDR3 sequence: CASSIQGSSTDTQYF. The CDR3 DNA follows: TGTGCCAGTAGTATCCAGGGCTCTAGCACAGATACGCAGTATTTT.

This chain uses TRBV4-3 with TRBJ1-4, with no clear D. The CDR3 loop spans 14 amino acids. Germline CDR1 LGHNA, CDR2 YSLEER. V was shortened by 4 bases and J by 8 bases, with 14 bases between the two germline ends. Written as DNA, the CDR3 is TGCGCCAGCAGCCTTCAGGTAGGTCGGGAAAAACTGTTTTTT. Translation: CASSLQVGREKLFF.

In its sample, this clone is large. CDR3 amino acids: CASSLVASGGYNEQFF. In DNA, the CDR3 is TGTGCCAGCAGCTTAGTGGCTAGCGGGGGCTACAATGAGCAGTTCTTC. The chain uses TRBV7-3 and TRBJ2-1, with 10 bases fitting TRBD2. The germline CDR1 and CDR2 sequences are SGHTA and FQGTGA. J gave up 3 bases and V 2 bases, and 4 bases lay outside the gene matches. The CDR3 is 16 residues long.

The J gene is TRBJ1-5, the V gene TRBV27; TRBD1 might be the D (5 bases). CDR3 length: 13 amino acids. Germline lookup yields CDR1 MNHEY and CDR2 SMNVEV (reference sequence). With 7 bases removed from V and 3 bases from J, the gap between germline ends came to 10 bases. The CDR3 reads CASTGEINQPQHF. CDR3 bases: TGTGCCAGCACGGGGGAGATCAATCAGCCCCAGCATTTT.

This chain connects TRBV5-1 to TRBJ2-7; no definite D call. The ends were cut back, 0 bases at V and 3 bases at J, with 7 bases in the middle. The germline V gene encodes CDR1 SGHRS and CDR2 YFSETQ. The CDR3 sequence is 13 residues long. The CDR3 DNA follows: TGCGCCAGCAGCTTGGACAGTCTCTACGAGCAGTACTTC. Protein: CASSLDSLYEQYF.

The V call is TRBV4-3, the J call TRBJ1-4; TRBD1 might be the D (5 bases). CDR3 length: 15 amino acids. V lost 3 bases to trimming and J lost 5 bases, with 13 bases between them. Germline V CDR1 and CDR2: LGHNA, YSLEER. In nucleotides, the CDR3 is TGCGCCAGCAGCCAGCCGGGACTAACCAATGAAAAACTGTTTTTT. Its translation: CASSQPGLTNEKLFF.